Each of the 28 T cell receptor beta chains below was sequenced from the same sample in a study of blood T cell repertoires in COVID-19. The protocol was immunoSEQ multiplex PCR, while the TCRdb copy is restricted to in-frame clones and leaves out a portion. The sample lists some 430,000 clones; about 90% were seen once. Specimen: PBMCs or T cells enriched from blood (not recorded which). These receptors were taken from a man younger than 30 who had recovered from COVID-19.

V is TRBV2 and J is TRBJ1-4, with 9 bases matching TRBD1. The V gene end was trimmed by 0 bases and the J gene end by 5 bases; junction bases not matched to a gene: 1. This CDR3 has 15 amino acids. CDR1 and CDR2 from the germline V gene are SNHLY and FYNNEI. Written as DNA, the CDR3 is TGTGCCAGCAGTGAAGCGACAGGGGGGAATGAAAAACTGTTTTTT. Its protein is CASSEATGGNEKLFF. The variable domain in full, with the rest retrieved from reference TRBV2 and TRBJ1-4, is EPEVTQTPSHQVTQMGQEVILRCVPISNHLYFYWYRQILGQKVEFLVSFYNNEISEKSEIFDDQFSVERPDGSNFTLKIRSTKLEDSAMYFCASSEATGGNEKLFFGSGTQLSVL.

The V and J genes are TRBV29-1 and TRBJ1-1, with 8 bases lining up with TRBD1. This CDR3 is built from 13 residues. V lost 5 bases to trimming and J lost 4 bases; unmatched junction nucleotides: 6. The V gene's germline CDR1 is SQVTM and CDR2 ANQGSEA. CDR3 sequence: CSVRTGMSTEAFF. The CDR3 bases are TGCAGCGTTAGGACAGGGATGAGCACTGAAGCTTTCTTT.

The rearrangement uses TRBV29-1 and TRBJ2-3, with TRBD2 matching 8 bases. The germline V gene has CDR1 SQVTM and CDR2 ANQGSEA. Losses at the gene ends were 7 bases for V and 4 bases for J; bases not matched to a gene: 7. This CDR3 spans 13 amino acids. The CDR3 nucleotides are TGCAGCGCGACGCGGGGGGCCCCAGATACGCAGTATTTT. It specifies CSATRGAPDTQYF.

This clone was recorded only once. The rearrangement uses TRBV10-3 and TRBJ1-6; D call uncertain. The V and J ends lost 3 bases and 3 bases respectively, with 9 bases between them. This CDR3 region has 15 residues. Germline loops: CDR1 ENHRY, CDR2 SYGVKD. CDR3 in amino acids: CAISERGSYNSPLHF. CDR3 nucleotides: TGTGCCATCAGTGAACGGGGAAGCTATAATTCACCCCTCCACTTT.

V usage is TRBV6-4 and J usage is TRBJ2-1, with 7 bases identical to TRBD2. Germline CDR1 and CDR2: MRHNA and SNTAGT. The CDR3 totals 16 residues. The trim removed 3 bases at V and 3 bases at J, leaving 8 bases unmatched. The CDR3 is CASSDFAGAGYNEQFF. The CDR3 DNA is TGTGCCAGCAGTGATTTCGCGGGAGCTGGCTACAATGAGCAGTTCTTC.

J is TRBJ2-5 and V is TRBV9; TRBD1 matches at 9 bases. From germline, CDR1 is SGDLS and CDR2 YYNGEE. Losses at the gene ends were 7 bases for V and 4 bases for J; bases not matched to a gene: 11. The CDR3 consists of 15 residues. The CDR3 nucleotides read TGTGCCAGCGCACCGGGACAGGGTCTCGGAGAGACCCAGTACTTC. Translated, it gives CASAPGQGLGETQYF.

The chain links TRBV5-6 to TRBJ1-6; 8 bases are a match to TRBD1. Per germline, CDR1 SGHDT and CDR2 YYEEEE. Germline trimming cut 2 bases from V and 7 bases from J; bases unmatched to any gene: 8. The CDR3 sequence is 16 residues long. This CDR3 reads CASSFRGQGGNSPLHF. As DNA, the CDR3 is TGTGCCAGCAGCTTTCGCGGACAGGGTGGAAATTCACCCCTCCACTTT.

The chain links TRBV6-1 to TRBJ2-7; maybe TRBD1 (6 bases). Germline CDR1 reads MNHNS; CDR2 reads SASEGT. V dropped 2 bases and J dropped 4 bases, with 6 bases sitting between them. This CDR3 has 12 amino acids. As DNA, the CDR3 is TGTGCCAGCAGTGAAACAGGGTACGAGCAGTACTTC. Translating gives CASSETGYEQYF.

This clone has just one count. The genes are TRBV2 and TRBJ1-5; TRBD1 matches 10 bases. Germline CDR1 SNHLY, CDR2 FYNNEI. The CDR3 has 16 amino acids. V was pared by 2 bases and J by 1 base, with 2 bases of the junction left unmatched. CDR3 in amino acids: CASSEMTGGSNQPQHF. The CDR3 bases are TGTGCCAGCAGTGAAATGACAGGGGGCAGCAATCAGCCCCAGCATTTT. The variable domain in full, completed from reference TRBV2 and TRBJ1-5, reads EPEVTQTPSHQVTQMGQEVILRCVPISNHLYFYWYRQILGQKVEFLVSFYNNEISEKSEIFDDQFSVERPDGSNFTLKIRSTKLEDSAMYFCASSEMTGGSNQPQHFGDGTRLSIL.

The J gene is TRBJ1-2, the V gene TRBV2, with a possible D match to TRBD1 (6 bases). Germline V gives CDR1 SNHLY, CDR2 FYNNEI. The germline V and J ends were trimmed by 8 bases and 3 bases, with 22 bases remaining between them. The CDR3 is made up of 16 amino acids. The CDR3 protein is CASGSQGRSAYYGYTF. In nucleotides, the CDR3 is TGTGCCAGCGGATCCCAGGGGCGCAGTGCATACTATGGCTACACCTTC.

The rearrangement joins TRBV19 to TRBJ1-3; possible D gene TRBD1, 5 bases. The CDR3 is 13 residues long. CDR1 LNHDA and CDR2 SQIVND come from the germline V gene (reference sequence). V lost 8 bases and J lost 0, with 8 bases in between. Here the CDR3 reads CASAQVSGNTIYF. The CDR3 DNA is TGTGCCAGTGCACAGGTCTCTGGAAACACCATATATTTT.

In this sample, this clone turned up once. The chain uses TRBV27 and TRBJ2-2, with 13 bases matching TRBD2. The CDR3 has 17 residues. V gave up 6 bases and J gave up 3 bases; unmatched junction bases: 7. Looked up from germline, CDR1 is MNHEY and CDR2 is SMNVEV (reference sequence). As DNA, the CDR3 is TGTGCCAGCAGAGGGCGGGGACTAGCGGGATACACCGGGGAGCTGTTTTTT. As protein: CASRGRGLAGYTGELFF.

The chain combines TRBV11-2 with TRBJ1-6; TRBD1 matches at 7 bases. Germline CDR1 is SGHAT and CDR2 is FQNNGV. Trimming cost V 3 bases and J 7 bases; bases outside gene matches: 6. The CDR3 length is 15 residues. The CDR3 nucleotides read TGTGCCAGCAGCTTTGGGGACAGTTGGAATTCACCCCTCCACTTT. This gives the protein CASSFGDSWNSPLHF.

The chain employs TRBV28 and TRBJ1-1; no reliable D call. Trimming stripped 6 bases from V and 6 bases from J, with 11 bases between. This CDR3 is built from 12 residues. The germline gives CDR1 MDHEN, CDR2 SYDVKM. CDR3 in amino acids: CASSLFPAEAFF. DNA for the CDR3: TGTGCCAGCAGCTTGTTCCCGGCTGAAGCTTTCTTT.

The rearrangement links TRBV3-1 (or the pseudogene TRBV3-2) to TRBJ1-5; 9 nucleotides line up with TRBD1. Germline trimming cut 4 bases from V and 7 bases from J; bases unmatched to any gene: 2. The germline CDR1 and CDR2 sequences are LGHDT and YNNKEL (reference sequence). The CDR3 totals 13 residues. This CDR3 is CASSRGQGQPQHF. The CDR3 DNA is TGTGCCAGCAGCCGGGGACAGGGCCAGCCCCAGCATTTT.

J is TRBJ1-2 and V is TRBV5-4; TRBD1 is a possible D gene (5 bases). Germline-derived CDR1 and CDR2 are SGHNT and YYREEE (reference sequence). The V end lost 4 bases, the J end lost 4 bases, and 8 bases lay between the germline ends. This CDR3 is 12 amino acids long. CDR3 amino acids: CASSQDTYGYTF. CDR3 nucleotides: TGTGCCAGCAGCCAGGACACCTATGGCTACACCTTC.

CDR3 coding DNA: TGTGCCAGCAGTGAAGGGCAGGACGGAGGTGGCTACACCTTC. Residues: CASSEGQDGGGYTF. The rearrangement links TRBV25-1 to TRBJ1-2; no clear D gene. Germline assignment: CDR1 MGHDK and CDR2 SYGVNS. This CDR3 is built from 14 residues. Trimming cost V 2 bases and J 7 bases, with 14 bases left between them.

The rearrangement joins TRBV2 to TRBJ1-4; no clear D gene. The CDR3 runs 12 residues. V dropped 4 bases and J dropped 5 bases, with 5 bases sitting between them. The germline gives CDR1 SNHLY, CDR2 FYNNEI. The CDR3 loop is CASSAVNEKLFF. DNA for the CDR3: TGTGCCAGCAGTGCCGTCAATGAAAAACTGTTTTTT. Drawing the rest from reference TRBV2 and TRBJ1-4, the complete variable domain is EPEVTQTPSHQVTQMGQEVILRCVPISNHLYFYWYRQILGQKVEFLVSFYNNEISEKSEIFDDQFSVERPDGSNFTLKIRSTKLEDSAMYFCASSAVNEKLFFGSGTQLSVL.

The CDR3 DNA reads as TGTGCCAGCAGCCCAGGGTTGGGCGAGGTGGGCTACGAGCAGTACTTC. Encoded protein: CASSPGLGEVGYEQYF. The rearrangement links TRBV7-9 to TRBJ2-7; TRBD1 is a possible D gene (5 bases). CDR3 length: 16 residues. Trimming cost V 5 bases and J 3 bases, with 20 bases left between them. Germline CDR1 and CDR2: SEHNR and FQNEAQ (reference sequence).

Details on this clone: The same CDR3 can be traced to other DNA sequences in this sample. V and J are TRBV28 and TRBJ2-7; tentative D call: TRBD1 (5 bases). V was trimmed by 2 bases and J by 3 bases, leaving 5 bases between them. The CDR3 sequence is 12 residues long. From germline, CDR1 is MDHEN and CDR2 SYDVKM. The CDR3 protein is CASSLRGYEQYF. The CDR3 coding sequence is TGTGCCAGCAGTTTAAGGGGCTACGAGCAGTACTTC.

The V gene is TRBV5-5, the J gene TRBJ2-1; 11 nucleotides match TRBD2. This CDR3 comprises 16 residues. The J segment lost 4 bases and the V segment lost 0 bases, leaving 3 bases of the junction unmatched. The V gene's germline CDR1 is SGHKS and CDR2 YYEKEE (reference sequence). The DNA of the CDR3 is TGTGCCAGCAGCTTGGCGCCTAGCGGGGGGTACAATGAGCAGTTCTTC. Translation: CASSLAPSGGYNEQFF.

The V gene is TRBV11-2, the J gene TRBJ1-1; D possibly corresponds to TRBD1 (5 bases). CDR3 size: 13 residues. Per germline, CDR1 SGHAT and CDR2 FQNNGV. V was pared by 5 bases and J by 5 bases, with 12 bases between. CDR3 in DNA: TGTGCCAGCAGCCGCCGACAGTTTACTGAAGCTTTCTTT. Residues: CASSRRQFTEAFF. The whole variable domain, remainder taken from reference TRBV11-2 and TRBJ1-1, is EAGVAQSPRYKIIEKRQSVAFWCNPISGHATLYWYQQILGQGPKLLIQFQNNGVVDDSQLPKDRFSAERLKGVDSTLKIQPAKLEDSAVYLCASSRRQFTEAFFGQGTRLTVV.

The chain is built from TRBV24-1 and TRBJ2-3; D is perhaps TRBD2 (5 bases). The CDR3 has 15 residues. CDR1 is KGHDR and CDR2 is SFDVKD in the germline V gene. V dropped 0 bases and J dropped 4 bases, with 10 bases sitting between them. The DNA of the CDR3 is TGTGCCACCAGTGATTTGGGAGGCGGGCCAGATACGCAGTATTTT. Its protein product is CATSDLGGGPDTQYF.

As concerns this clone: This specimen includes other DNA sequences encoding the same CDR3. This chain links TRBV3-1 (or the pseudogene TRBV3-2) with TRBJ1-1; TRBD1 might be the D (6 bases). The CDR3 sequence is 14 residues long. The germline gives CDR1 LGHDT, CDR2 YNNKEL (reference sequence). The germline V and J ends were trimmed by 1 base and 5 bases, with 11 bases remaining between them. The chain's CDR3 is CASSQGGRGTEAFF. The CDR3 DNA is TGTGCCAGCAGCCAAGGGGGGCGAGGAACTGAAGCTTTCTTT.

V gene TRBV7-8 combines with J gene TRBJ2-7; possibly TRBD1 for D (7 bases). The CDR3 contains 13 residues. The V gene lost 2 bases and the J gene lost 5 bases, with 10 bases spanning the gap. Germline CDR1 and CDR2: SGHVS and FQNEAQ. CDR3: CASSLSGGHEQYF. DNA of the CDR3: TGTGCCAGCAGCTTATCAGGGGGGCACGAGCAGTACTTC.

The chain links TRBV5-4 to TRBJ2-6; no definite D call. The CDR3 totals 15 residues. CDR1 and CDR2 from the germline V gene are SGHNT and YYREEE (reference sequence). V lost 0 bases and J 1 base, leaving 5 bases between the germline ends. In nucleotides, the CDR3 is TGTGCCAGCAGCTTGGACAGTTCTGGGGCCAACGTCCTGACTTTC. Translated: CASSLDSSGANVLTF.

This chain joins TRBV19 and TRBJ1-3, with 8 bases matching TRBD1. Per germline, CDR1 LNHDA and CDR2 SQIVND (reference sequence). The CDR3 extends over 14 amino acids. V dropped 7 bases and J dropped 4; count of bases not matched to a gene: 6. The CDR3 here is CASKETGAGNTIYF. CDR3 sequence (DNA): TGTGCCAGTAAGGAGACAGGGGCCGGAAACACCATATATTTT.

This clone was counted between two and nine times. CDR3 nucleotide sequence: TGTGCCAGCACTTCGGAGGGAAGCAACGAGCAGTACTTC. Protein sequence: CASTSEGSNEQYF. This sequence joins TRBV2 and TRBJ2-7; weak D call: TRBD2 (6 bases). CDR3 length: 13 residues. The V end lost 7 bases, the J end lost 5 bases, and 15 bases lay between the germline ends. Per germline, CDR1 SNHLY and CDR2 FYNNEI. Drawing the rest from reference TRBV2 and TRBJ2-7, the complete variable domain is EPEVTQTPSHQVTQMGQEVILRCVPISNHLYFYWYRQILGQKVEFLVSFYNNEISEKSEIFDDQFSVERPDGSNFTLKIRSTKLEDSAMYFCASTSEGSNEQYFGPGTRLTVT.